Below are 8 T cell receptor beta chains sequenced from a single sample in a study of T-cell memory formation after mild COVID-19. TCRdb independently ran MiXCR on the 5' RACE reads; one entry per CDR3 protein. The sample includes 95,000 to 120,000 distinct CDR3 sequences, about 20% of them seen just once. Sequencing was carried out using PBMCs or a T cell subset sorted from them (not recorded which). These receptors came from a man younger than 35 who had mild COVID-19 (a few samples of this study predate the infection). Cell type and time point are not known.

The chain links TRBV7-9 to TRBJ1-1; D is ambiguous. This CDR3 contains 16 residues. V gave up 6 bases and J gave up 1 base, with 18 bases separating them. CDR1 is SEHNR, CDR2 FQNEAQ, per germline (reference sequence). The CDR3 DNA sequence: TGTGCCAGCAGTAGAGGGTTGGGCTTACAGAACACTGAAGCTTTCTTT. Translated, it gives CASSRGLGLQNTEAFF.

The rearrangement uses TRBV12-3 or TRBV12-4 and TRBJ2-1; D is unclear. The V end lost 6 bases, the J end lost 6 bases, and 6 bases lay between the germline ends. This CDR3 has 11 amino acids. The CDR3 DNA follows: TGTGCCAGCAGCCGAACCAATGAGCAGTTCTTC. It translates to CASSRTNEQFF.

This clonotype was recorded a few times. V gene TRBV7-9 combines with J gene TRBJ2-5, with D possibly matching TRBD2 (5 bases). V was trimmed by 1 base and J by 1 base, leaving 10 bases between them. From germline, CDR1 is SEHNR and CDR2 FQNEAQ (reference sequence). This CDR3 has 15 amino acids. CDR3 in amino acids: CASSLGTGSQETQYF. The CDR3 DNA sequence: TGTGCCAGCAGCTTAGGAACTGGGAGCCAAGAGACCCAGTACTTC.

CDR3 nucleotides: TGTGCCAGCAGCTTAGGGCGCGGGGGGAACGAGCAGTACTTC. This encodes CASSLGRGGNEQYF. The chain combines TRBV7-8 with TRBJ2-7, with 8 positions matching TRBD2. The CDR3 totals 14 residues. The germline V gene has CDR1 SGHVS and CDR2 FQNEAQ. V trimming: 1 base; J trimming: 5 bases; junction bases outside the gene matches: 4.

The chain joins TRBV13 to TRBJ2-7; possibly TRBD1 for D (5 bases). V lost 2 bases, J lost 4 bases, and 12 bases lay in between. This CDR3 contains 14 residues. CDR1 and CDR2 from the germline V gene are PRHDT and FYEKMQ (reference sequence). DNA for the CDR3: TGTGCCAGCAGCTTAACACAGGACAAGTACGAGCAGTACTTC. Translating gives CASSLTQDKYEQYF.

The rearrangement links TRBV4-3 to TRBJ2-3; 9 nucleotides align to TRBD2. The CDR3 sequence is 17 residues long. With 2 bases clipped from V and 4 bases from J, the junction kept 10 bases outside the gene matches. Germline V gene lookup returns CDR1 LGHNA and CDR2 YSLEER. CDR3: CASSQTPFAGGPDTQYF. Here the CDR3 DNA reads TGCGCCAGCAGCCAAACCCCCTTTGCGGGGGGGCCAGATACGCAGTATTTT.

This clonotype was detected only a few times. V gene TRBV19 combines with J gene TRBJ1-3; D remains ambiguous. Germline-derived CDR1 and CDR2 are LNHDA and SQIVND (reference sequence). V was pared by 6 bases and J by 0 bases, with 12 bases between. This CDR3 contains 15 residues. The CDR3 here is CASRAPRNSGNTIYF. In DNA form, the CDR3 reads TGTGCCAGTAGAGCCCCGAGGAACTCTGGAAACACCATATATTTT.

The chain's CDR3 is CAIRAGNEQFF. CDR3 in DNA: TGTGCCATCCGCGCGGGTAATGAGCAGTTCTTC. The chain uses TRBV12-3 or TRBV12-4 and TRBJ2-1; perhaps TRBD2 as D (5 bases). The CDR3 contains 11 residues. V was clipped by 10 bases and J by 7 bases, with 11 bases between them.